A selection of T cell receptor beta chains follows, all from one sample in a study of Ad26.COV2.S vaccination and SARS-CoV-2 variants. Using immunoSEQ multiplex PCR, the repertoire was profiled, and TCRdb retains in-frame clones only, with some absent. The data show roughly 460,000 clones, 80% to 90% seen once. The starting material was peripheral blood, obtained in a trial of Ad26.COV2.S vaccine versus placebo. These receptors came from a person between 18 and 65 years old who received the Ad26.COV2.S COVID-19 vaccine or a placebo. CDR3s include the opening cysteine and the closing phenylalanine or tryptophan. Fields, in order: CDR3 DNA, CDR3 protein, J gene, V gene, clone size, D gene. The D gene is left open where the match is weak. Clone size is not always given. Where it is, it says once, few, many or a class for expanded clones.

TGTGCCAGCTCACCAGAACGGCCAAGCTCTGGAAACACCATATATTTT	CASSPERPSSGNTIYF	TRBJ1-3	TRBV18	NA	NA
TGCGCCAGCAGCCAAGTTGTGATGTCGGCGATCAGAGTTTTATCCTACGAGCAGTACTTC	CASSQVVMSAIRVLSYEQYF	TRBJ2-7	TRBV4-3	NA	NA
TGTGCCAGCAGCTTAGGGAAGACGGGCTACGAGCAGTACTTC	CASSLGKTGYEQYF	TRBJ2-7	TRBV11-2	NA	NA
TGTGCCAGCTCTCAACTGGATCTGAACACTGAAGCTTTCTTT	CASSQLDLNTEAFF	TRBJ1-1	TRBV18	NA	NA
TGTGCCAGCAGCACACAAGACAGGGACGCCTATGGCTACACCTTC	CASSTQDRDAYGYTF	TRBJ1-2	TRBV7-9	NA	TRBD1
TGCGCCGCCAGCACGGGGGCTGGGGCCAACGTCCTGACTTTC	CAASTGAGANVLTF	TRBJ2-6	TRBV4-1	NA	NA
TGTGCCAGCAGTTACTCCAGAGGGGGCACCTATGGCTACACCTTC	CASSYSRGGTYGYTF	TRBJ1-2	TRBV6-5	NA	TRBD1
TGTGCCAGCAGTTTAGGGCAGGGATTCTCTGAAGCTTTCTTT	CASSLGQGFSEAFF	TRBJ1-1	TRBV27	NA	NA
TGTGCCAGCAGAGGACAGGGAGATAACTATGGCTACACCTTC	CASRGQGDNYGYTF	TRBJ1-2	TRBV2	NA	TRBD1
TGTGCCAGCAGCTTGTTGCCCCGTAGAGGGTTACGGAATCAGCCCCAGCATTTT	CASSLLPRRGLRNQPQHF	TRBJ1-5	TRBV5-6	NA	NA
TGCGCCAGCTCTACGAGGGCCGACGAAAAACTGTTTTTT	CASSTRADEKLFF	TRBJ1-4	TRBV5-1	NA	NA
TGCGCCAGCAGCGGACTAGGACCCCGGGGTAATTCACCCCTCCACTTT	CASSGLGPRGNSPLHF	TRBJ1-6	TRBV5-1	once	NA
TGTGCCAGCAGCAACCTTGGAGGACCCCAGCATTTT	CASSNLGGPQHF	TRBJ1-5	TRBV7-2	NA	NA
TGTGCCAGCAGCCGACGCCGCTCGGACAGGGAAGAAGATACGCAGTATTTT	CASSRRRSDREEDTQYF	TRBJ2-3	TRBV21-1	NA	NA
TGTGCCAGTAGTATATCAGACAGGGCAACCTACGAGCAGTACTTC	CASSISDRATYEQYF	TRBJ2-7	TRBV19	NA	TRBD1
TGTGCCAGTAGCCGGGACAGGAGCGAGCAGTACTTC	CASSRDRSEQYF	TRBJ2-7	TRBV19	once	TRBD1
TGTGCCATCAGTCGACAGGGGGCCTATGGCTACACCTTC	CAISRQGAYGYTF	TRBJ1-2	TRBV10-3	once	TRBD1
TGTGCCAGCAGTTTAGCGCCCACCGGGCAGTTCTTC	CASSLAPTGQFF	TRBJ2-1	TRBV12-3/TRBV12-4	NA	NA
TGTGCCAGCAGTTACTCCTATAAGCGGCTAGCCAAAAACATTCAGTACTTC	CASSYSYKRLAKNIQYF	TRBJ2-4	TRBV6-8	NA	NA
TGTGCCAGCAGTTACCCAACGACAGGGGGAGGCACTGAAGCTTTCTTT	CASSYPTTGGGTEAFF	TRBJ1-1	TRBV6-5	NA	TRBD1
TGTGCCAGCAGTTTCATAGGTTCACCCCTCCACTTT	CASSFIGSPLHF	TRBJ1-6	TRBV28	NA	NA
TGTGCCAGCAGTTCGCGGGGGGCGCCTGGAAACACCATATATTTT	CASSSRGAPGNTIYF	TRBJ1-3	TRBV28	NA	NA
TGTGCCAGCTCACAGCAGGGGGTCCCTGAAGCTTTCTTT	CASSQQGVPEAFF	TRBJ1-1	TRBV18	NA	TRBD1
TGTGCCATCAGTGAAACGGACGGACTAGTACGCGGTGAGCAGTTCTTC	CAISETDGLVRGEQFF	TRBJ2-1	TRBV10-3	NA	TRBD2
TGTGCCAGCAGTTACTCGTCCGGGACCGGCTACACCTTC	CASSYSSGTGYTF	TRBJ1-2	TRBV6-5	few	NA
TGTGCCAGCAGTTCTGAGCGGGAGGCCAATTACAATGAGCAGTTCTTC	CASSSEREANYNEQFF	TRBJ2-1	TRBV7-9	NA	TRBD2
TGCGCCAGCAGCCGATCGACACCCCTCATGGGCAATCAGCCCCAGCATTTT	CASSRSTPLMGNQPQHF	TRBJ1-5	TRBV4-1	NA	NA
TGTGCCAGTAGTATCTTGCAGGACACTGAAGCTTTCTTT	CASSILQDTEAFF	TRBJ1-1	TRBV19	NA	NA
TGTGCCAGCAGACAGACAGGCTCCTACGAGCAGTACTTC	CASRQTGSYEQYF	TRBJ2-7	TRBV6-5	NA	NA
TGTGCCAGCAGCCAAGTGGGCAGGCCTAGGGGGAACTCTGGAAACACCATATATTTT	CASSQVGRPRGNSGNTIYF	TRBJ1-3	TRBV14	NA	NA
TGTGCCAGTAGTATGGCGGGGCAGGATGAAGCTTTCTTT	CASSMAGQDEAFF	TRBJ1-1	TRBV19	NA	NA
TGTGCCAGCAGCCAAAGGGGTCAGCTCTCCAACAATGAGCAGTTCTTC	CASSQRGQLSNNEQFF	TRBJ2-1	TRBV3-1/TRBV3-2	NA	NA